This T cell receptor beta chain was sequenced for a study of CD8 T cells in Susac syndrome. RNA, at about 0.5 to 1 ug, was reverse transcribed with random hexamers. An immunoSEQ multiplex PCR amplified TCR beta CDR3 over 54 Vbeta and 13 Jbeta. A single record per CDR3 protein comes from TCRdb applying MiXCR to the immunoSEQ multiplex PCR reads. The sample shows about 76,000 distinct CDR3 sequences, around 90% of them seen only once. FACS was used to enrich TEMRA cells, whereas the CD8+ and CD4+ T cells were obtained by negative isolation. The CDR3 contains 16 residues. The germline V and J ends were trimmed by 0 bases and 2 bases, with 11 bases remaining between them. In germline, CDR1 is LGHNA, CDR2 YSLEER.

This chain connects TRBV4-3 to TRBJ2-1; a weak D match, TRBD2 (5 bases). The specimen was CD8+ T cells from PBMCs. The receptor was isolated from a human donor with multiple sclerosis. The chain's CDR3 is CASSQDLGETYNEQFF. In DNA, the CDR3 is TGCGCCAGCAGCCAAGATTTGGGAGAAACCTACAATGAGCAGTTCTTC.